These 29 T cell receptor beta chains came from one sample sequenced in a study of shared clonotypes between healthy human individuals. Using immunoSEQ multiplex PCR, the repertoire was profiled, and TCRdb retains in-frame clones only, with some absent. The profile covers about 2 million clones, with 90% to 95% appearing a single time and 0.13% taken by the ten largest. The sequenced material came from naive CD4+ T cells sorted from blood. Subset meaning: CD45RA+ positively selected. Receptor source: a man between 18 and 29 years old in good health.

V is TRBV11-2 and J is TRBJ2-2; 9 bases are shared with TRBD2. The CDR3 has 14 residues. Germline loops: CDR1 SGHAT, CDR2 FQNNGV. The trim removed 7 bases at V and 4 bases at J, leaving 4 bases unmatched. CDR3: CASILAGPTGELFF. As DNA, the CDR3 is TGTGCCAGCATCCTAGCGGGACCCACCGGGGAGCTGTTTTTT. Complete variable domain (other parts from reference TRBV11-2 and TRBJ2-2): EAGVAQSPRYKIIEKRQSVAFWCNPISGHATLYWYQQILGQGPKLLIQFQNNGVVDDSQLPKDRFSAERLKGVDSTLKIQPAKLEDSAVYLCASILAGPTGELFFGEGSRLTVL.

This clone was seen only once. The chain recombines TRBV7-9 with TRBJ1-5; D is undetermined. V was cut by 5 bases and J by 0 bases, with 11 bases left in between. This CDR3 has 15 residues. CDR1 is SEHNR and CDR2 is FQNEAQ in the germline V gene (reference sequence). CDR3 sequence: CASSKSDASNQPQHF. The CDR3 region has the DNA TGTGCCAGCAGCAAATCAGACGCTAGCAATCAGCCCCAGCATTTT.

This clone was recorded only once. The chain recombines TRBV6-5 with TRBJ2-7; 7 bases are shared with TRBD2. The germline V gene has CDR1 MNHEY and CDR2 SVGAGI. This CDR3 has 14 amino acids. V lost 4 bases to trimming and J lost 0 bases; unmatched junction nucleotides: 3. In DNA form, the CDR3 reads TGTGCCAGCAGTTGGAGCGGGGACTCCTACGAGCAGTACTTC. Translation: CASSWSGDSYEQYF.

This chain uses TRBV5-6 with TRBJ1-2; D gene unclear. CDR3 size: 14 residues. The V gene's germline CDR1 is SGHDT and CDR2 YYEEEE. V lost 0 bases to trimming and J lost 6 bases, with 12 bases between them. The CDR3 is CASSLVGQLDGYTF. In DNA form, the CDR3 reads TGTGCCAGCAGCTTGGTGGGCCAGCTCGATGGCTACACCTTC.

This clone was seen just once. The chain combines TRBV4-1 with TRBJ2-2; 7 positions agree with TRBD1. V lost 1 base, J lost 8 bases, and 10 bases stayed unmatched. Germline V gene lookup returns CDR1 MGHRA and CDR2 YSYEKL. The length of the CDR3 is 16 residues. The CDR3 protein is CASSQVGRGISGELFF. The CDR3 region has the DNA TGCGCCAGCAGCCAAGTTGGCAGGGGGATTTCTGGGGAGCTGTTTTTT.

J is TRBJ1-5 and V is TRBV27; possibly TRBD1 for D (5 bases). The germline CDR1 and CDR2 sequences are MNHEY and SMNVEV (reference sequence). V shed 4 bases and J shed 4 bases, with 11 bases lying between them. This CDR3 comprises 14 residues. The CDR3 DNA is TGTGCCAGCAGTTGGGACGGTCGGAATCAGCCCCAGCATTTT. Translation gives CASSWDGRNQPQHF.

This chain connects TRBV6-1 to TRBJ2-1, with D maybe TRBD2 (5 bases). The CDR3 consists of 17 residues. Trimming removed 0 bases at V and 2 bases at J, with 14 bases between. Germline V lookup: CDR1 MNHNS, CDR2 SASEGT. This chain's CDR3 is CASSEAAGGGAYNEQFF. The CDR3 nucleotides are TGTGCCAGCAGTGAAGCAGCAGGCGGAGGCGCCTACAATGAGCAGTTCTTC.

V gene TRBV5-1 combines with J gene TRBJ2-7, with 12 bases lining up with TRBD2. V lost 6 bases, J lost 5 bases, and 6 bases stayed unmatched. This CDR3 region has 14 residues. CDR1 and CDR2 (germline): SGHRS, YFSETQ. The CDR3 bases are TGCGCCAGCACCCAACTAGCGGGAGGACACGAGCAGTACTTC. Its protein is CASTQLAGGHEQYF.

This clone was picked up one time. This chain's CDR3 is CASSPIAGTGTYEQYF. CDR3 coding DNA: TGTGCCAGCTCTCCTATTGCCGGGACAGGGACCTACGAGCAGTACTTC. This chain uses TRBV18 with TRBJ2-7; TRBD1 aligns across 9 bases. Trimming removed 6 bases from V and 2 bases from J; junction bases left unmatched: 11. The CDR3 spans 16 residues. CDR1 is KGHSH, CDR2 LQKENI, per germline.

Comments on this clone: Other DNA sequences of this sample code for an identical CDR3. CDR3 sequence reads: CASSPDLNEKLFF. CDR3 bases: TGTGCCAGCTCACCGGACCTTAATGAAAAACTGTTTTTT. The chain recombines TRBV18 with TRBJ1-4; D is unclear. CDR1 is KGHSH, CDR2 LQKENI, per germline. Trimming left V 3 bases short and J 4 bases short, with 6 bases between. The CDR3 length is 13 residues.

The genes are TRBV18 and TRBJ1-6; D is perhaps TRBD1 (5 bases). Germline V gives CDR1 KGHSH, CDR2 LQKENI. This CDR3 region has 15 residues. Trimming removed 5 bases from V and 3 bases from J, with 11 bases in between. The CDR3 DNA sequence: TGTGCCAGCTCAGACCGTACAGGCTATAATTCACCCCTCCACTTT. Encoded protein: CASSDRTGYNSPLHF.

This clone is a singleton in its sample. The chain recombines TRBV7-2 with TRBJ2-5; 12 nucleotides align to TRBD2. This CDR3 is 15 amino acids long. The V segment lost 4 bases and the J segment 5 bases; nucleotides outside the gene matches: 5. Per the germline V gene, CDR1 is SGHTA and CDR2 is FQGNSA. The CDR3 here is CASSSTSGGGETQYF. CDR3 coding DNA: TGTGCCAGCAGCTCGACTAGCGGGGGAGGGGAGACCCAGTACTTC. The full variable domain, completed using reference TRBV7-2 and TRBJ2-5, is GAGVSQSPSNKVTEKGKDVELRCDPISGHTALYWYRQSLGQGLEFLIYFQGNSAPDKSGLPSDRFSAERTGGSVSTLTIQRTQQEDSAVYLCASSSTSGGGETQYFGPGTRLLVL.

J is TRBJ1-2 and V is TRBV25-1, with D unclear. The germline V gene has CDR1 MGHDK and CDR2 SYGVNS. The ends were cut back, 3 bases at V and 8 bases at J, with 10 bases in the middle. This CDR3 region has 12 residues. In DNA form, the CDR3 reads TGTGCCAGCAGTGATGGCCTCGGCGGCTACACCTTC. Residues: CASSDGLGGYTF.

Notes on this clone: In the same sample, other DNA sequences code for this CDR3. The genes are TRBV9 and TRBJ2-6; no clear D gene. The germline CDR1 and CDR2 sequences are SGDLS and YYNGEE. This CDR3 region has 15 residues. Trimming stripped 2 bases from V and 0 bases from J, with 6 bases between. The CDR3 sequence: CASSVSSSGANVLTF. The DNA of the CDR3 is TGTGCCAGCAGCGTTTCAAGCTCTGGGGCCAACGTCCTGACTTTC.

This chain links TRBV7-2 with TRBJ2-7; TRBD1 matches at 9 bases. CDR1 is SGHTA and CDR2 is FQGNSA in the germline V gene. V shed 5 bases and J 6 bases; nucleotides not matched to a gene: 8. The CDR3 runs 14 residues. The chain's CDR3 is CASSPGTGTREQYF. CDR3 nucleotide sequence: TGTGCCAGCAGCCCCGGGACAGGGACCCGCGAGCAGTACTTC.

In regard to this clone: The same CDR3 can be traced to other DNA sequences in this sample. CDR3 sequence (DNA): TGTGCCTGGAGTGTACAGGGGGCGGGCACTGAAGCTTTCTTT. Its translation: CAWSVQGAGTEAFF. This rearrangement joins TRBV30 to TRBJ1-1, with 9 bases aligning to TRBD1. The V and J ends lost 0 bases and 4 bases, in that order; junction bases with no gene match: 3. Germline-derived CDR1 and CDR2 are GTSNPN and SVGIG (reference sequence). The CDR3 is 14 residues long.

The chain has TRBV4-1 and TRBJ1-4; perhaps TRBD1 as D (5 bases). CDR1 MGHRA and CDR2 YSYEKL come from the germline V gene. V was trimmed by 0 bases and J by 14 bases, leaving 10 bases between them. The CDR3 covers 12 residues. The CDR3 DNA sequence: TGCGCCAGCAGCCAAGATCCTGGGACGCTGTTTTTT. Amino acid sequence: CASSQDPGTLFF.

The chain carries TRBV15 and TRBJ2-5, with D possibly TRBD2 on 6 matching bases. The CDR3 covers 15 residues. Per the germline V gene, CDR1 is LNHNV and CDR2 is YYDKDF (reference sequence). Trimming took 0 bases from V and 2 from J, leaving 10 bases between them. CDR3: CATSREAGPQETQYF. DNA of the CDR3: TGTGCCACCAGCAGAGAGGCGGGACCACAAGAGACCCAGTACTTC.

The J gene is TRBJ1-5, the V gene TRBV6-6; unclear D gene. Germline V gene sequence: CDR1 MNHNY, CDR2 SVGAGI (reference sequence). Deletions cut 5 bases from V and 2 bases from J, with 10 bases between. The CDR3 runs to 14 residues. CDR3 in amino acids: CASSQLGGNQPQHF. The CDR3 region has the DNA TGTGCCAGCAGTCAGCTAGGCGGCAATCAGCCCCAGCATTTT.

This clone came up once. The chain couples TRBV29-1 to TRBJ1-1; D uncertain. The germline CDR1 and CDR2 sequences are SQVTM and ANQGSEA. This CDR3 region has 13 residues. V dropped 2 bases and J dropped 6 bases, with 13 bases sitting between them. CDR3 sequence reads: CSVERPPAAEAFF. The CDR3 DNA sequence: TGCAGCGTTGAAAGGCCGCCGGCGGCTGAAGCTTTCTTT.

This chain joins TRBV28 and TRBJ1-2; 9 bases line up with TRBD1. Germline V lookup: CDR1 MDHEN, CDR2 SYDVKM. CDR3 length equals 15 residues. The J segment lost 4 bases and the V segment lost 6 bases, leaving 9 bases of the junction unmatched. CDR3 in DNA: TGTGCCAGCAGGGACCGGGACAGGGCCCTCTATGGCTACACCTTC. Translation: CASRDRDRALYGYTF.

This chain links TRBV28 with TRBJ2-5; either TRBD1 or TRBD2 may fit D (6 bases each). Deletions cut 2 bases from V and 5 bases from J, with 12 bases between. CDR1 is MDHEN, CDR2 SYDVKM, per germline. The CDR3 has 14 residues. Here the CDR3 reads CASSLRGARETQYF. For the CDR3, the DNA is TGTGCCAGCAGTTTAAGGGGGGCCAGGGAGACCCAGTACTTC.

Regarding this clone: This same CDR3 is encoded by further DNA sequences in the sample. This rearrangement joins TRBV18 to TRBJ2-7, with a possible D match to TRBD2 (5 bases). Trimming left V 3 bases short and J 3 bases short, with 12 bases between. CDR3 length equals 14 residues. CDR1 and CDR2 (germline): KGHSH, LQKENI. Here the CDR3 reads CASSPTAGGYEQYF. CDR3 DNA sequence: TGTGCCAGCTCACCCACGGCAGGAGGCTACGAGCAGTACTTC.

The rearrangement joins TRBV7-2 to TRBJ1-4; no definite D call. V lost 2 bases and J 8 bases, leaving 15 bases between the germline ends. Germline values: CDR1 SGHTA, CDR2 FQGNSA. The CDR3 is 15 amino acids. The CDR3 is CASSLSATVPEKLFF. DNA of the CDR3: TGTGCCAGCAGCTTATCGGCCACAGTACCCGAAAAACTGTTTTTT.

A single count supports this clone. The junction shows a germline mismatch at one end, possibly a read error. This chain connects TRBV18 to TRBJ2-3; 12 nucleotides line up with TRBD2. Per germline, CDR1 KGHSH and CDR2 LQKENI. The CDR3 has 13 residues. The CDR3 region has the DNA TGTGCCAGCTCACCCCCGGGGCTAGCGGGGGGGTCCTTT. This translates into CASSPPGLAGGSF.

This chain connects TRBV7-2 to TRBJ2-3; D is uncertain. Germline CDR1 reads SGHTA; CDR2 reads FQGNSA. Trimming took 4 bases from V and 0 from J, leaving 14 bases between them. CDR3 length: 16 amino acids. The CDR3 here is CASSWLPQGSTDTQYF. DNA of the CDR3: TGTGCCAGCAGCTGGCTACCTCAAGGAAGCACAGATACGCAGTATTTT.

Note on this clone: This same CDR3 is encoded by further DNA sequences in the sample. The CDR3 protein is CASSLGLAETQYF. As DNA, the CDR3 is TGCGCCAGCAGCTTGGGGCTAGCGGAGACCCAGTACTTC. V usage is TRBV5-1 and J usage is TRBJ2-5, with D maybe TRBD2 (6 bases). Germline values: CDR1 SGHRS, CDR2 YFSETQ. The V and J ends lost 0 bases and 5 bases respectively, with 8 bases between them. The CDR3 consists of 13 residues.

Of note for this clone: The same CDR3 also results from other DNA sequences found in this sample. The J gene is TRBJ2-1, the V gene TRBV5-1, with a possible D match to TRBD1 (5 bases). Germline CDR1 is SGHRS and CDR2 is YFSETQ. CDR3 size: 15 residues. V was pared by 0 bases and J by 0 bases, with 7 bases between. The CDR3 sequence: CASSLEGDSYNEQFF. As DNA, the CDR3 is TGCGCCAGCAGCTTGGAAGGGGACTCCTACAATGAGCAGTTCTTC.

The chain uses TRBV7-2 and TRBJ2-2; 8 positions agree with TRBD2. The CDR3 length is 14 residues. Germline V lookup: CDR1 SGHTA, CDR2 FQGNSA. V dropped 5 bases and J dropped 6; count of bases not matched to a gene: 5. The CDR3 DNA reads as TGTGCCAGCAGCGCAGCGGGAGTTTCCGGGGAGCTGTTTTTT. It yields the protein CASSAAGVSGELFF.